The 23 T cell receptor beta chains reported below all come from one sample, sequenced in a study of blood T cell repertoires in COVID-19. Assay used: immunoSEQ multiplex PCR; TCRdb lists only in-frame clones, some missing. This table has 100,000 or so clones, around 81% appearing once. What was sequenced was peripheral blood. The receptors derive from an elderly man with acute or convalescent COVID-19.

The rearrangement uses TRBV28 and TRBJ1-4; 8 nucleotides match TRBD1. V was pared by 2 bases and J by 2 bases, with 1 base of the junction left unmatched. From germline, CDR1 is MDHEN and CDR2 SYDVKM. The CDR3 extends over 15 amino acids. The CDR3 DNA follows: TGTGCCAGCAGTTTACAGGGGGCTACTAATGAAAAACTGTTTTTT. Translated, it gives CASSLQGATNEKLFF.

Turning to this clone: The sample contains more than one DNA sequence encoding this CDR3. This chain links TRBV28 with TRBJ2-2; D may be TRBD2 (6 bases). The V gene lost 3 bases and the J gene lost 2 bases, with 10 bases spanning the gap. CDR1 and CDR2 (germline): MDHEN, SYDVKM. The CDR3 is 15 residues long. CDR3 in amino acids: CASSLGLFNTGELFF. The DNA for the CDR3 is TGTGCCAGCAGTTTGGGACTGTTCAACACCGGGGAGCTGTTTTTT.

The chain's CDR3 is CASSLDLAGGADTQYF. In DNA, the CDR3 is TGCGCCAGCAGCTTGGATTTAGCGGGAGGGGCAGATACGCAGTATTTT. The chain has TRBV5-1 and TRBJ2-3; TRBD2 agrees at 11 bases. The CDR3 has 16 amino acids. Losses at the gene ends were 0 bases for V and 4 bases for J; bases not matched to a gene: 4. Germline V gene sequence: CDR1 SGHRS, CDR2 YFSETQ.

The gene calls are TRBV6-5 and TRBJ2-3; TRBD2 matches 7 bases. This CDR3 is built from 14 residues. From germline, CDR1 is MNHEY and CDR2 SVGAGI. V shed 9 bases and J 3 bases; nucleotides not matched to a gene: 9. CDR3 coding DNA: TGTGCCAGTCGCTCCCCGGGGGGTACAGATACGCAGTATTTT. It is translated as CASRSPGGTDTQYF.

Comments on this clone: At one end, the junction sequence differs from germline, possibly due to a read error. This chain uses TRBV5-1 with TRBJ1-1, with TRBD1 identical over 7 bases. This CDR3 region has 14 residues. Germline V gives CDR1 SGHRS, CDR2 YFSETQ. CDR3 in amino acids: CASSLTGVFTEASF. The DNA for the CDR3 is TGCGCCAGCAGCTTGACAGGGGTTTTCACTGAAGCTTCCTTT.

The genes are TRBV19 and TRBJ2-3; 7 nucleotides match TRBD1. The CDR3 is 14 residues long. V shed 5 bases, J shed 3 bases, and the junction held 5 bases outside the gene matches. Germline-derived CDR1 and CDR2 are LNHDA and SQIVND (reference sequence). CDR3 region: CASSPNRGTDTQYF. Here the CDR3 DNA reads TGTGCCAGTAGTCCTAACAGGGGTACAGATACGCAGTATTTT.

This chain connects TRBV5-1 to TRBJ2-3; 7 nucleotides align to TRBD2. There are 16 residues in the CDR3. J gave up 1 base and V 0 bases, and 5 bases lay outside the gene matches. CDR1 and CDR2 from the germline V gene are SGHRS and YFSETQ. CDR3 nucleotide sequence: TGCGCCAGCAGCTTGGCAAGCGGGATGGGCACAGATACGCAGTATTTT. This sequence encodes CASSLASGMGTDTQYF.

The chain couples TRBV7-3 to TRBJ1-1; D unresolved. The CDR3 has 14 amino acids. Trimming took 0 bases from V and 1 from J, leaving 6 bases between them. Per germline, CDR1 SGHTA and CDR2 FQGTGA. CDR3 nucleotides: TGTGCCAGCAGCTTAACCGCGGGGAACACTGAAGCTTTCTTT. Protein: CASSLTAGNTEAFF.

For the CDR3, the DNA is TGCGCCAGCAGCTTGGGACTAGCGGGAGACCAAGAGACCCAGTACTTC. The encoded protein is CASSLGLAGDQETQYF. The rearrangement links TRBV5-1 to TRBJ2-5, with TRBD2 matching over 12 bases. Germline values: CDR1 SGHRS, CDR2 YFSETQ. V trimming: 0 bases; J trimming: 0 bases; junction bases outside the gene matches: 0. CDR3 length: 16 amino acids. Together with reference TRBV5-1 and TRBJ2-5, the CDR3 gives the full variable domain: KAGVTQTPRYLIKTRGQQVTLSCSPISGHRSVSWYQQTPGQGLQFLFEYFSETQRNKGNFPGRFSGRQFSNSRSEMNVSTLELGDSALYLCASSLGLAGDQETQYFGPGTRLLVL.

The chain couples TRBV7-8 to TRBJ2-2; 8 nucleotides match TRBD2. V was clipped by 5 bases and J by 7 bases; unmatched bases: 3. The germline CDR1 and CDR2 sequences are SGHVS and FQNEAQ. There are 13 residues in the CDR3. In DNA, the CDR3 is TGTGCCAGCAGCCGGGAGGGAATCGGGGAGCTGTTTTTT. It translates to CASSREGIGELFF.

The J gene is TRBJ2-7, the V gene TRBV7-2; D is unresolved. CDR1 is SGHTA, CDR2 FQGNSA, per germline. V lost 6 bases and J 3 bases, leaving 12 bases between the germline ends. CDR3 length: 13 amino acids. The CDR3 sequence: CASSSGPGYEQYF. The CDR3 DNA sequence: TGTGCCAGCAGTTCGGGTCCCGGCTACGAGCAGTACTTC.

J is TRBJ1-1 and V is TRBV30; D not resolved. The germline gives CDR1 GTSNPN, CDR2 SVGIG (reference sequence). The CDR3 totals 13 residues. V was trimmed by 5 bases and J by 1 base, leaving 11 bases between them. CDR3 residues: CAWEETPNTEAFF. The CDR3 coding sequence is TGTGCCTGGGAGGAGACTCCGAACACTGAAGCTTTCTTT.

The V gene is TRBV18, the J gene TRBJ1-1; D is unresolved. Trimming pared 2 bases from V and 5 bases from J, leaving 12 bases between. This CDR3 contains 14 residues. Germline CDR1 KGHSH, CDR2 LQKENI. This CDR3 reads CASSPVEGRTEAFF. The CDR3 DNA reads TGTGCCAGCTCACCAGTGGAGGGCAGGACTGAAGCTTTCTTT.

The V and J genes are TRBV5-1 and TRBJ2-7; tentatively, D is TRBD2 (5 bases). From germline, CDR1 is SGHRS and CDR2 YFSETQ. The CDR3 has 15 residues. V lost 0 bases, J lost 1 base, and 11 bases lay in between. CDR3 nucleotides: TGCGCCAGCAGCTTGGCCGGGATGGGTTCCTACGAGCAGTACTTC. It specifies CASSLAGMGSYEQYF.

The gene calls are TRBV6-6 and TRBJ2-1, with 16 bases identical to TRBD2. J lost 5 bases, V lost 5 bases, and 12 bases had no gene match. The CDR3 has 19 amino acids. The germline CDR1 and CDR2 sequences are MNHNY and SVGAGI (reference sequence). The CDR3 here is CASSRRMGTSGRGHNEQFF. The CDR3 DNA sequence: TGTGCCAGCAGTCGCAGAATGGGGACTAGCGGGAGGGGACACAATGAGCAGTTCTTC.

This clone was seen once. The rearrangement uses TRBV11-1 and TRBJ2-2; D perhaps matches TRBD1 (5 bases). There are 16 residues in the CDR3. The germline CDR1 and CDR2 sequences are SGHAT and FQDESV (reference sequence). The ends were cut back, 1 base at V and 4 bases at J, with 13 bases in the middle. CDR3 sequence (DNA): TGTGCCAGCAGCTTAGAGAGCTGGGGCAGCACCGGGGAGCTGTTTTTT. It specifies CASSLESWGSTGELFF.

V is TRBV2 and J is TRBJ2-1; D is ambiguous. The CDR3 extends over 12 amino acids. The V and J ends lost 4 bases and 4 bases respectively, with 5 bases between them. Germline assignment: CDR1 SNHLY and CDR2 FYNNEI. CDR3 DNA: TGTGCCAGCAGTGTCCCTTACAATGAGCAGTTCTTC. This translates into CASSVPYNEQFF.

As DNA, the CDR3 is TGTGCCTGGAGTCGGGGGGCTCGGGGCTACACCTTC. Translating it yields CAWSRGARGYTF. The V gene is TRBV30, the J gene TRBJ1-2, with D maybe TRBD1 (6 bases). There are 12 residues in the CDR3. CDR1 and CDR2 (germline): GTSNPN, SVGIG (reference sequence). Between the trimmed V and J ends, which lost 2 bases and 8 bases, there was a span of 12 bases.

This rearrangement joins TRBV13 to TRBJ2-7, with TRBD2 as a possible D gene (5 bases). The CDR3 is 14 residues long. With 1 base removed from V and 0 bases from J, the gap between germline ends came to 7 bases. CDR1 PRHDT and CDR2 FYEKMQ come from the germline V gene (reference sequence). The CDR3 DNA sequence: TGTGCCAGCAGCTTAGCGGGGAGCTCCTACGAGCAGTACTTC. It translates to CASSLAGSSYEQYF.

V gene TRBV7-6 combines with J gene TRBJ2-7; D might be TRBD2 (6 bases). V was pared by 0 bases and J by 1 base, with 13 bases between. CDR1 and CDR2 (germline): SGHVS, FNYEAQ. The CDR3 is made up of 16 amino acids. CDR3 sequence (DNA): TGTGCCAGCAGCTTAGCGGCGGGACTCCTTTCCTACGAGCAGTACTTC. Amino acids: CASSLAAGLLSYEQYF.

CDR3 protein: CATSDPGTGGYGYTF. In DNA form, the CDR3 reads TGTGCCACCAGTGATCCCGGGACAGGGGGCTATGGCTACACCTTC. J is TRBJ1-2 and V is TRBV24-1; 11 bases map to TRBD1. Germline V lookup: CDR1 KGHDR, CDR2 SFDVKD. The CDR3 totals 15 residues. V lost 3 bases, J lost 4 bases, and 3 bases stayed unmatched.

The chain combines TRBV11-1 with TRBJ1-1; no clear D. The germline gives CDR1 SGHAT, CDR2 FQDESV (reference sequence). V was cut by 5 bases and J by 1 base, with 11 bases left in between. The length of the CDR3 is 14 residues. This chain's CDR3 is CASSPREANTEAFF. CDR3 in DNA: TGTGCCAGCAGCCCCCGCGAGGCGAACACTGAAGCTTTCTTT.

This CDR3 is CATSWGPGELFF. The CDR3 DNA sequence: TGTGCCACCAGTTGGGGCCCCGGGGAGCTGTTTTTT. The chain recombines TRBV24-1 with TRBJ2-2, with D perhaps TRBD1 (5 bases). Germline V gene sequence: CDR1 KGHDR, CDR2 SFDVKD. V lost 6 bases and J 6 bases, leaving 7 bases between the germline ends. This CDR3 comprises 12 residues.